This section outlines one T cell receptor beta chain sequence together with its context. Its antigen is currently unknown. Between the trimmed V and J ends, which lost 3 bases and 1 base, there was a span of 10 bases. CDR1 and CDR2 (germline): KGHSH, LQKENI. The CDR3 has 15 residues. Universal primer sites and UMIs were introduced during 5'RACE template-switching synthesis of TCR cDNA. TCRdb itself ran the 5' RACE reads through MiXCR, one entry per CDR3 protein. The profile shows roughly 180,000 distinct CDR3 sequences, about 6% of them singletons. This sample stems from a study of T cells after yellow fever vaccination. Points from the study as a whole: Contamination of FACS-sorted repertoires by abundant clonotypes from the bulk population could occur. Most clones from primary vaccination were detected again post-booster (just under 97% CD4, approximately 90% CD8).

This material consisted of CD4+ T cells sorted from PBMCs, taken on the day of the first yellow fever vaccination. The clonotype comes from a young man who received the YFV17D yellow fever vaccine. The chain combines TRBV18 with TRBJ2-1, with a possible D match to TRBD1 (6 bases). The CDR3: CASSPIQGSYNEQFF. The CDR3 bases are TGTGCCAGCTCACCCATCCAGGGGTCCTACAATGAGCAGTTCTTC.